This T cell receptor delta chain was obtained from a study of human gamma delta and Vdelta1 T cells. CDR1 and CDR2 (germline): TSWWSYY, QGS. Trimming at V came to 0 bases and at J to 3 bases, leaving 31 bases not matched to a gene. CDR3 length equals 25 residues. TCRdb made new clone calls on the PCR reads using CATT. The sample records 680 or so delta-chain clones, 7.5% to 9.5% being singletons. Within the sample, this clone is medium-sized. This likely traces to a read error, being one base from a far larger clone. V gene TRDV1 combines with J gene TRDJ1; 10 bases line up with TRDD3. This clonotype was obtained from a human donor in good health. The sample consisted of differentiated CD27- Vdelta1 gamma-delta T cells from blood. The CDR3 sequence: CALGELVFVGAARTGGLYYADKLIF. The CDR3 DNA sequence: TGTGCTCTTGGGGAACTAGTCTTCGTCGGAGCGGCCCGTACTGGGGGATTGTACTACGCCGATAAACTCATCTTT.